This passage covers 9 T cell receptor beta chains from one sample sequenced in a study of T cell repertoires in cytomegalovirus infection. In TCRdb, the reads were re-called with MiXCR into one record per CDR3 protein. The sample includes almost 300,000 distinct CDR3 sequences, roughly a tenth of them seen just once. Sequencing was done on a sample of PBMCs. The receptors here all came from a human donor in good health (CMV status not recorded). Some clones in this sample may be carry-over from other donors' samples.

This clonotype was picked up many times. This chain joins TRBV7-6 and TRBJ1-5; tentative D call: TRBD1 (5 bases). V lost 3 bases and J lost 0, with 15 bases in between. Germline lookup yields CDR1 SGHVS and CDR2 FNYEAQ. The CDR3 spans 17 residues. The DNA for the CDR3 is TGTGCCAGCAGCTTCCTACCCGGGACGGATAGCAATCAGCCCCAGCATTTT. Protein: CASSFLPGTDSNQPQHF.

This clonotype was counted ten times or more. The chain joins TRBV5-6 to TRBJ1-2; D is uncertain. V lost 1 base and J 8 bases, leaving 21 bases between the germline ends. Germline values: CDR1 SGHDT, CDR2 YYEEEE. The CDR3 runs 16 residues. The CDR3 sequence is CASSLRMAGRAGGYTF. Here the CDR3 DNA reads TGTGCCAGCAGCTTGAGAATGGCAGGCAGAGCGGGGGGCTACACCTTC.

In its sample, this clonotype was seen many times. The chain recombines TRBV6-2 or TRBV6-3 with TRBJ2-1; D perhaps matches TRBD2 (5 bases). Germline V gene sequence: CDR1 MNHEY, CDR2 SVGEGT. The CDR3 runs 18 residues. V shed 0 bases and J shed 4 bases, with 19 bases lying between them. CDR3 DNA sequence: TGTGCCAGCAGTTACTCGACCTCTGAGGGCCCTCTATACAATGAGCAGTTCTTC. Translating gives CASSYSTSEGPLYNEQFF.

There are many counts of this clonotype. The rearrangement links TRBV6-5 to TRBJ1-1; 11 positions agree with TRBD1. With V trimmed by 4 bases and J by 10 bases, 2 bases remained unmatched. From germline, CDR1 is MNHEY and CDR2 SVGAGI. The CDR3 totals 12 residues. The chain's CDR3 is CASSSGTGGAFF. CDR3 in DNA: TGTGCCAGCAGTTCCGGGACAGGGGGAGCTTTCTTT.

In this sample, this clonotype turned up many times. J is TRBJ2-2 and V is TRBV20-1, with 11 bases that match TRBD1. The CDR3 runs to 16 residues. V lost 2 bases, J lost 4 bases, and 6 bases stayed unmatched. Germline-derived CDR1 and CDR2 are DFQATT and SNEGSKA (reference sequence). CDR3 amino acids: CSARPKDRGLTGELFF. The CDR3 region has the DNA TGCAGTGCTAGACCTAAGGACAGGGGGCTCACCGGGGAGCTGTTTTTT.

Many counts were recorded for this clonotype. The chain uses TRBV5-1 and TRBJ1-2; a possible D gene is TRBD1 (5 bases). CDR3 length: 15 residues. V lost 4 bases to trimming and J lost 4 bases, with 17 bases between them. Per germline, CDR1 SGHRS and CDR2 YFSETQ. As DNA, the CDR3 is TGCGCCAGCAGCGAAAACGCCGGGACGGTCTATGGCTACACCTTC. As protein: CASSENAGTVYGYTF.

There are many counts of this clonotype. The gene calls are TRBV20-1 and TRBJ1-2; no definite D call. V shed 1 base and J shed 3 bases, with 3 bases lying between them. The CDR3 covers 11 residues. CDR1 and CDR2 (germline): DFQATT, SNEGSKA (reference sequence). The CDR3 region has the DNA TGCAGTGCTAGAGGGGACTATGGCTACACCTTC. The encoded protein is CSARGDYGYTF.

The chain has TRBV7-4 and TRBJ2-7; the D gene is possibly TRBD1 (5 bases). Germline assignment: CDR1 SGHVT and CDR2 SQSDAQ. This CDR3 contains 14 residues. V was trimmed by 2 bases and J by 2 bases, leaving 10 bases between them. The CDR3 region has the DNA TGTGCCAGCAGCTTAAGTGGGGCCGCCTACGAGCAGTACGTC. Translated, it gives CASSLSGAAYEQYV.

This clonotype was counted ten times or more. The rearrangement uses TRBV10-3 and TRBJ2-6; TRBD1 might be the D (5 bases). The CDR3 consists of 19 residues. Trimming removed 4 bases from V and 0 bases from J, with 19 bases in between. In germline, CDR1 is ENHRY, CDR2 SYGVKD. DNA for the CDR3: TGTGCCATCAGTGCCAGGGTCGGCTCCAGGAACTCTGGGGCCAACGTCCTGACTTTC. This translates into CAISARVGSRNSGANVLTF.